This record looks at one T cell receptor (beta chain) sequence and its context. This record belongs to a study of shared T cell receptors in the human thymus. The trim removed 6 bases at V and 6 bases at J, leaving 2 bases unmatched. This CDR3 comprises 12 residues. CDR1 MNHNS and CDR2 SASEGT come from the germline V gene. Repertoires were generated with immunoSEQ multiplex PCR, while TCRdb's copy carries only in-frame clones and drops some. The table shows roughly 710,000 clones, with 80% to 90% occurring only once. These same data were also listed under a study on human thymus T cells. This second study says: Resections removed during corrective heart surgery provided the thymus tissue used. Related research described thymic repertoires that were highly overlapping among unrelated individuals.

The sequenced sample was thymocytes. The TCR sequence derives from a girl under three years old with a congenital heart defect. This rearrangement joins TRBV6-1 to TRBJ1-3; 7 bases map to TRBD1. The CDR3 nucleotides read TGTGCCAGCAGGGGACAGTCAAACACCATATATTTT. Translated: CASRGQSNTIYF.